A selection of T cell receptor beta chains follows, all from one sample in a study of T cell responses to AZD1222 COVID-19 vaccine. Method: immunoSEQ multiplex PCR; TCRdb's copy keeps in-frame clones and lacks some. The repertoire holds more than 95,000 clones, with roughly 88% as singletons. The sample in question was peripheral blood, obtained on day 0 of MenACWY control vaccination. The receptors originated from an adult in good health. CDR3s include the opening cysteine and the closing phenylalanine or tryptophan. D genes are given only for firm matches. The size field is filled for only some rows; it gives once, few, many or a size class.

d_gene: TRBD1; v_gene: TRBV9; abundance: few; j_gene: TRBJ2-5; CDR3aa: CASSVAGGGETQYF; CDR3nt: TGTGCCAGCAGCGTTGCAGGGGGCGGAGAGACCCAGTACTTC
d_gene: NA; v_gene: TRBV7-2; abundance: NA; j_gene: TRBJ1-6; CDR3aa: CASSRRAQANSPLHF; CDR3nt: TGTGCCAGCAGCCGTCGGGCCCAGGCTAATTCACCCCTCCACTTT
d_gene: TRBD1; v_gene: TRBV7-3; abundance: NA; j_gene: TRBJ1-1; CDR3aa: CASSLTSGTGNTEAFF; CDR3nt: TGTGCCAGCAGCCTAACGTCCGGGACAGGGAACACTGAAGCTTTCTTT
d_gene: TRBD2; v_gene: TRBV2; abundance: NA; j_gene: TRBJ2-1; CDR3aa: CASSPGLAREQFF; CDR3nt: TGTGCCAGCAGCCCCGGACTAGCTCGGGAGCAGTTCTTC
d_gene: NA; v_gene: TRBV9; abundance: NA; j_gene: TRBJ1-2; CDR3aa: CASSGTSLRTGGYTF; CDR3nt: TGTGCCAGCAGCGGGACTTCTCTAAGGACGGGAGGCTACACCTTC
d_gene: TRBD1; v_gene: TRBV30; abundance: NA; j_gene: TRBJ1-3; CDR3aa: CAWSVKPGQGRRGSGNTIYF; CDR3nt: TGTGCCTGGAGCGTTAAACCGGGACAGGGGAGAAGAGGCTCTGGAAACACCATATATTTT
d_gene: TRBD1; v_gene: TRBV7-9; abundance: NA; j_gene: TRBJ1-6; CDR3aa: CASTPTGRSPLHF; CDR3nt: TGTGCCAGCACCCCGACAGGGAGGTCACCCCTCCACTTT
d_gene: NA; v_gene: TRBV9; abundance: few; j_gene: TRBJ2-7; CDR3aa: CASSTYNTFGAGHEQYF; CDR3nt: TGTGCCAGCAGCACCTACAACACTTTTGGGGCAGGGCACGAGCAGTACTTC
d_gene: NA; v_gene: TRBV11-2; abundance: once; j_gene: TRBJ1-2; CDR3aa: CASSLDNRVHGYTF; CDR3nt: TGTGCCAGCAGCTTAGATAACAGGGTACACGGCTACACCTTC
d_gene: NA; v_gene: TRBV4-1; abundance: NA; j_gene: TRBJ1-3; CDR3aa: CASSQERTLRNTIYF; CDR3nt: TGCGCCAGCAGCCAAGAACGAACTCTAAGAAACACCATATATTTT
d_gene: NA; v_gene: TRBV4-3; abundance: NA; j_gene: TRBJ1-2; CDR3aa: CASSQGGPYGYTF; CDR3nt: TGCGCCAGCAGCCAAGGAGGCCCCTATGGCTACACCTTC
d_gene: NA; v_gene: TRBV2; abundance: NA; j_gene: TRBJ2-5; CDR3aa: CASSDSAEETQYF; CDR3nt: TGTGCCAGCAGTGACAGCGCGGAAGAGACCCAGTACTTC
d_gene: NA; v_gene: TRBV5-1; abundance: NA; j_gene: TRBJ1-3; CDR3aa: CASSDYSGNTIYF; CDR3nt: TGCGCCAGCAGCGATTACTCTGGAAACACCATATATTTT
d_gene: NA; v_gene: TRBV12-5; abundance: NA; j_gene: TRBJ2-3; CDR3aa: CASAFGGTDTQYF; CDR3nt: TGTGCTAGTGCCTTCGGGGGAACAGATACGCAGTATTTT
d_gene: NA; v_gene: TRBV19; abundance: NA; j_gene: TRBJ1-1; CDR3aa: CASRWRGDYTEAFF; CDR3nt: TGTGCCAGCCGCTGGCGGGGGGATTACACTGAAGCTTTCTTT
d_gene: NA; v_gene: TRBV5-1; abundance: NA; j_gene: TRBJ1-4; CDR3aa: CASSLVTGLGNEKLFF; CDR3nt: TGCGCCAGCAGCTTGGTAACGGGACTGGGGAATGAAAAACTGTTTTTT
d_gene: TRBD2; v_gene: TRBV5-6; abundance: NA; j_gene: TRBJ2-5; CDR3aa: CASSGTGTSDLETQYF; CDR3nt: TGTGCCAGCAGCGGTACTGGGACTAGCGATTTAGAGACCCAGTACTTC
d_gene: NA; v_gene: TRBV7-2; abundance: NA; j_gene: TRBJ1-6; CDR3aa: CASSLVQTWGGALHF; CDR3nt: TGTGCCAGCAGCTTAGTGCAGACCTGGGGAGGGGCCCTCCACTTT
d_gene: TRBD1; v_gene: TRBV28; abundance: NA; j_gene: TRBJ1-2; CDR3aa: CASSPRGQPFYGYTF; CDR3nt: TGTGCCAGCAGTCCCAGGGGGCAGCCGTTTTATGGCTACACCTTC
d_gene: NA; v_gene: TRBV19; abundance: NA; j_gene: TRBJ1-1; CDR3aa: CASRIPTGEAFF; CDR3nt: TGTGCCAGTCGTATACCTACAGGAGAAGCTTTCTTT
d_gene: NA; v_gene: TRBV11-1; abundance: NA; j_gene: TRBJ1-4; CDR3aa: CASSLGGATNEKLFF; CDR3nt: TGTGCCAGCAGCTTGGGGGGCGCAACTAATGAAAAACTGTTTTTT
d_gene: TRBD1; v_gene: TRBV9; abundance: few; j_gene: TRBJ1-1; CDR3aa: CASSVDFGTGGTEAFF; CDR3nt: TGTGCCAGCAGCGTAGATTTTGGGACAGGGGGCACTGAAGCTTTCTTT
d_gene: NA; v_gene: TRBV28; abundance: NA; j_gene: TRBJ1-6; CDR3aa: CASSFPSSNSPLHF; CDR3nt: TGTGCCAGCAGTTTCCCCTCCTCGAATTCACCCCTCCACTTT
d_gene: NA; v_gene: TRBV10-1; abundance: NA; j_gene: TRBJ2-6; CDR3aa: CASSTDFNGPSGANVLTF; CDR3nt: TGCGCCAGCAGTACAGACTTCAACGGTCCCTCTGGGGCCAACGTCCTGACTTTC
d_gene: NA; v_gene: TRBV30; abundance: few; j_gene: TRBJ1-5; CDR3aa: CAWSSSSMDQPQHF; CDR3nt: TGTGCCTGGAGTTCCTCATCCATGGATCAGCCCCAGCATTTT
d_gene: NA; v_gene: TRBV25-1; abundance: NA; j_gene: TRBJ1-2; CDR3aa: CASSEYREGYTF; CDR3nt: TGTGCCAGCAGTGAATATCGGGAGGGCTACACCTTC